What follows is one TCR beta chain and its context. This sample stems from a study of blood T cell repertoires in COVID-19. At the level of the study: Acute-phase and convalescent COVID-19 samples originated in the United States, Italy and Spain. Sample material is recorded as cDNA or gDNA derived from T cells, B-cell-depleted T cells, or PBMCs.

In germline, CDR1 is MGHRA, CDR2 YSYEKL. CDR3 size: 15 residues. Trimming took off 2 bases at V and 5 bases at J, with 12 bases between the two ends. Per the authors' pipeline: Estimation of nucleated cell counts relied on the amplification of reference gene primers. TCRdb keeps only in-frame clones here, not all; method: immunoSEQ multiplex PCR. That table furnishes V, J and clone size, whereas the DNA furnished D and trimming. The sample holds about 250,000 clones, about 83% seen once. The sample comprised peripheral blood. This chain joins TRBV4-1 and TRBJ2-2; D is perhaps TRBD2 (5 bases). This TCR came from an elderly man with acute or convalescent COVID-19. The CDR3 protein is CASSQLGVRTGELFF. The CDR3 DNA sequence: TGCGCCAGCAGCCAACTCGGGGTCCGGACCGGGGAGCTGTTTTTT.